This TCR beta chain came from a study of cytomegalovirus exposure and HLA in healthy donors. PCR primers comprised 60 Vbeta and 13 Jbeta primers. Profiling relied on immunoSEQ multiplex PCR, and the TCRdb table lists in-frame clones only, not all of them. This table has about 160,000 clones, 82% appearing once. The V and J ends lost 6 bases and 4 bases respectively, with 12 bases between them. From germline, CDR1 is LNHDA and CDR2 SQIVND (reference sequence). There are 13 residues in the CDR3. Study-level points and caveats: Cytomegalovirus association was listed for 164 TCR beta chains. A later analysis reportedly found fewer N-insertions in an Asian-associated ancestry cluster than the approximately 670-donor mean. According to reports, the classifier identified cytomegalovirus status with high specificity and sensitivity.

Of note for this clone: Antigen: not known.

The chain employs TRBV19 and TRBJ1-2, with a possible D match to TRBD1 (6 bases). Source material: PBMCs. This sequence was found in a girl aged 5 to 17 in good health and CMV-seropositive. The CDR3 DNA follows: TGTGCCAGTAGCGAAACAGGGTCCTATGGCTACACCTTC. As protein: CASSETGSYGYTF.